What follows are 2 T cell receptor beta chains derived from one specimen sequenced in a study of cytomegalovirus exposure and HLA in healthy donors. PCR amplification relied on 60 Vbeta primers (plus 13 Jbeta primers). Here immunoSEQ multiplex PCR was the method, and the copy in TCRdb shows in-frame clones only, minus some. The sample includes about 130,000 clones, 83% of them seen just once. The sequenced sample was PBMCs. The source of these receptors is a girl between 2 and 10 years old in good health and CMV-seronegative.

This chain uses TRBV4-1 with TRBJ1-3; the D gene is possibly TRBD1 (5 bases). The CDR3 contains 18 residues. The germline V gene encodes CDR1 MGHRA and CDR2 YSYEKL. Trimming took 0 bases from V and 2 from J, leaving 17 bases between them. The CDR3 DNA reads as TGCGCCAGCAGCCAAGATGGGGCAGGGTCATGGACTGGAAACACCATATATTTT. The encoded protein is CASSQDGAGSWTGNTIYF.

This clone turned up a few times. The chain combines TRBV28 with TRBJ2-7; tentatively, D is TRBD1 (6 bases). The CDR3 extends over 13 amino acids. Trimming shortened V by 2 bases and J by 5 bases, and 10 bases separated the two germline ends. Germline values: CDR1 MDHEN, CDR2 SYDVKM. The CDR3 is CASSLPQGNEQYF. CDR3 DNA sequence: TGTGCCAGCAGTTTACCCCAGGGGAACGAGCAGTACTTC.